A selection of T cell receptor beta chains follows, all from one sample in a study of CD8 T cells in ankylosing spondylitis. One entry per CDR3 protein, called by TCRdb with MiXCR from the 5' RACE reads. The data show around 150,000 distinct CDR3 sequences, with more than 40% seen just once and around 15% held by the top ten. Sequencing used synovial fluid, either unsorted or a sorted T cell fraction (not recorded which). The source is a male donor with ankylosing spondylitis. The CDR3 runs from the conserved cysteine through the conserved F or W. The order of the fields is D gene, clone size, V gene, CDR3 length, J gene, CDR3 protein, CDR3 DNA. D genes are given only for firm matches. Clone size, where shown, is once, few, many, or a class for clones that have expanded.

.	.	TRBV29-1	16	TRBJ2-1	CSVEDGDGTSLNEQFF	TGCAGCGTTGAAGATGGAGACGGCACGTCCCTAAATGAGCAGTTCTTC
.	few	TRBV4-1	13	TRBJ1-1	CASSQEVRGKAFF	TGCGCCAGCAGCCAAGAAGTGAGGGGAAAAGCTTTCTTT
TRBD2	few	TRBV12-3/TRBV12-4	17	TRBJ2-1	CASSFPTSGRAYNEQFF	TGTGCCAGCAGTTTCCCCACTAGCGGAAGGGCTTACAATGAGCAGTTCTTC
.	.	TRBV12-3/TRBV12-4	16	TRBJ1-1	CASSIGPLGMGTEAFF	TGTGCCAGCAGTATCGGACCCCTGGGGATGGGCACTGAAGCTTTCTTT
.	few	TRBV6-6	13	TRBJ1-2	CASSYVSNYGYTF	TGTGCCAGCAGTTACGTCAGCAACTATGGCTACACCTTC
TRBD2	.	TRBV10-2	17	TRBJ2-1	CASRHGASGGAYNEQFF	TGCGCCAGCCGTCATGGGGCTAGCGGGGGGGCCTACAATGAGCAGTTCTTC
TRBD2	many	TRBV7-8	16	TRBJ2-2	CASSLVSGGVTGELFF	TGTGCCAGCAGCTTAGTTAGCGGGGGCGTCACCGGGGAGCTGTTTTTT
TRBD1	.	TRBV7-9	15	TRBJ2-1	CASSLTGVPYNEQVF	TGTGCCAGCAGCTTAACAGGGGTTCCCTACAATGAGCAGGTCTTC
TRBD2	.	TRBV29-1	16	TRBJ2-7	CSVEPITSGSLDEQYF	TGCAGCGTTGAGCCAATAACTAGCGGGAGCCTTGACGAGCAGTACTTC
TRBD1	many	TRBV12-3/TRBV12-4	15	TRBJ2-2	CASSTDREFIGELFF	TGTGCCAGCAGTACGGACAGGGAGTTTATCGGGGAGCTGTTTTTT
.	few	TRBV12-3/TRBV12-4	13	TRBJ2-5	CASSWRFQETQYF	TGTGCCAGCAGTTGGCGCTTCCAAGAGACCCAGTACTTC
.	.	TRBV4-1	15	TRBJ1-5	CASSQTGAFNQPQHF	TGCGCCAGCAGCCAAACCGGGGCCTTTAATCAGCCCCAGCATTTT
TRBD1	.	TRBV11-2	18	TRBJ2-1	CASSFYRDSPRLVSEQFF	TGTGCCAGCAGCTTCTACCGGGACAGCCCTAGGTTAGTGAGTGAGCAGTTCTTC
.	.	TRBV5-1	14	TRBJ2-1	CASSTWLVMDEQFF	TGCGCCAGCAGCACATGGCTGGTGATGGATGAGCAGTTCTTC
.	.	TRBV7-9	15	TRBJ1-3	CASSSRGVVGNTIYF	TGTGCCAGCAGCTCCCGAGGGGTTGTTGGAAACACCATATATTTT
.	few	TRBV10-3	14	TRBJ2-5	CAISESAGEETQYF	TGTGCCATCAGTGAGTCGGCAGGGGAAGAGACCCAGTACTTC
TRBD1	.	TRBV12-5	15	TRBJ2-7	CASGLPRQGSYEQYF	TGTGCTAGTGGTTTGCCAAGACAGGGGTCCTACGAGCAGTACTTC
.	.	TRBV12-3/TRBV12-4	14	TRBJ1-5	CASSLETGNQPQHF	TGTGCCAGCAGTTTAGAAACAGGCAATCAGCCCCAGCATTTT
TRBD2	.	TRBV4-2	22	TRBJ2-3	CASSPPSPGLAGGGRRTDTQYF	TGTGCCAGCAGCCCTCCTTCTCCGGGACTAGCGGGGGGAGGTCGTCGCACAGATACGCAGTATTTT
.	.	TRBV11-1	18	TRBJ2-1	CASSLASYFLSSYNEQFF	TGTGCCAGCAGCTTAGCTAGTTATTTCCTAAGCTCCTACAATGAGCAGTTCTTC
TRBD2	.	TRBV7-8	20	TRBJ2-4	CASSFPRLAGNPRAKNIQYF	TGTGCCAGCAGCTTTCCCAGACTAGCGGGAAATCCCCGAGCCAAAAACATTCAGTACTTC
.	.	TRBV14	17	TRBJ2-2	CASSQAGTSLLKGELFF	TGTGCCAGCAGCCAAGCCGGGACTTCGCTTCTTAAAGGGGAGCTGTTTTTT
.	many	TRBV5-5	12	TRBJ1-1	CASSLGGPEAFF	TGTGCCAGCAGCTTGGGGGGGCCTGAAGCTTTCTTT
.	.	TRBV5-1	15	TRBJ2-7	CASSLLSGQNYEQYF	TGCGCCAGCAGCCTCTTAAGCGGGCAAAACTACGAGCAGTACTTC
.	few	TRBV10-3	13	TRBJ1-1	CAISESAGPEAFF	TGTGCCATCAGTGAGTCGGCAGGCCCTGAAGCTTTCTTT
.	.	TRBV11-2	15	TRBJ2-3	CASSFGGPSTDTQYF	TGTGCCAGCAGCTTCGGCGGGCCTAGCACAGATACGCAGTATTTT
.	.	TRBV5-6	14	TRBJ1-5	CASSLAQENQPQHF	TGTGCCAGCAGCTTGGCGCAAGAAAATCAGCCCCAGCATTTT
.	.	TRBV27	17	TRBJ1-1	CASSSKKEWEGNTEAFF	TGTGCCAGCAGCTCGAAAAAGGAGTGGGAGGGGAACACTGAAGCTTTCTTT
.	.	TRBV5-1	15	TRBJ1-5	CASSLTGTKNQPQHF	TGCGCCAGCAGCTTGACCGGGACAAAAAATCAGCCCCAGCATTTT
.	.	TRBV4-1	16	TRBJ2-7	CASSQRPTRWRVEQYF	TGCGCCAGCAGCCAGCGACCGACTAGATGGAGGGTCGAGCAGTACTTC
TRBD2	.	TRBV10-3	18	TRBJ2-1	CAISEWRILAGHSDEQFF	TGTGCCATCAGTGAGTGGCGTATTCTAGCGGGGCACTCCGATGAGCAGTTCTTC
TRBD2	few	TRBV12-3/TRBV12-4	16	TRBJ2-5	CASSFGLAAGRETQYF	TGTGCCAGCAGTTTCGGACTAGCGGCGGGGCGGGAGACCCAGTACTTC
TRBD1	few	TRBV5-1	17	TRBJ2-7	CASRPPLTGVGSYEQYF	TGCGCCAGCAGACCCCCCTTAACAGGGGTAGGCTCCTACGAGCAGTACTTC
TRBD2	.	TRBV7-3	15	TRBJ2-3	CASSRTSGNTDTQYF	TGTGCCAGCAGCCGGACTAGCGGGAACACAGATACGCAGTATTTT
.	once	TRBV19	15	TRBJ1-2	CASGSRGYTADGYTF	TGTGCCAGTGGGTCTAGGGGGTATACTGCTGATGGCTACACCTTC
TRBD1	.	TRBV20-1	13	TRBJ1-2	CSARDLTGAGYTF	TGCAGTGCTAGAGATTTGACAGGGGCGGGCTACACCTTC
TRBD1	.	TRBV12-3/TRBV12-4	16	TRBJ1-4	CASSLDRGERNEKLFF	TGTGCCAGCAGTCTCGACAGGGGTGAGCGTAATGAAAAACTGTTTTTT
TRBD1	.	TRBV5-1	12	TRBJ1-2	CASSWTGRGYTF	TGCGCCAGCAGCTGGACAGGTCGGGGCTACACCTTC
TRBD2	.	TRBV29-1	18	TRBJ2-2	CSVELTSGRAWATGELFF	TGCAGCGTTGAGTTGACTAGCGGGAGGGCCTGGGCCACCGGGGAGCTGTTTTTT
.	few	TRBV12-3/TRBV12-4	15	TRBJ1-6	CASSSRNPKTSPLHF	TGTGCCAGCAGTTCCCGAAACCCTAAAACCTCACCCCTCCACTTT